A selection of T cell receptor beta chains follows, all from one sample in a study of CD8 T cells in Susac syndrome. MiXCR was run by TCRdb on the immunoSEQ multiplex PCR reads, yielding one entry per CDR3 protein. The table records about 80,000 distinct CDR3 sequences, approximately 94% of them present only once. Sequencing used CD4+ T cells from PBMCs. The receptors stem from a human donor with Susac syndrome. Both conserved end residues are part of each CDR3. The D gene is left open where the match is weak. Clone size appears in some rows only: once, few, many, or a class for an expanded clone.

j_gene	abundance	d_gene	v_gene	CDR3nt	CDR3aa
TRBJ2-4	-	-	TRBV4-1	TGCGCCAGCAGCCAAGTGCTGGGGATAGCCAAAAACATTCAGTACTTC	CASSQVLGIAKNIQYF
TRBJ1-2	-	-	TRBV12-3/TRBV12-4	TGTGCCAGCAGTTTAGAGGCCGGTCTAGGCTACACCTTC	CASSLEAGLGYTF
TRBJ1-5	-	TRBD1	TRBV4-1	TGCGCCAGCAGCCGAGGGACAGGCAATCAGCCCCAGCATTTT	CASSRGTGNQPQHF
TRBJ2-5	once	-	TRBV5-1	TGCGCCAGCAGCCCCTTCGGGCAGGGGCGGGAGACCCAGTACTTC	CASSPFGQGRETQYF
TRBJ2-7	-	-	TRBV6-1	TGTGCCAGCGCGAGTCCTACCGGGGGTCGCTGGATCTTCCTAGGCGAGCAGTACTTC	CASASPTGGRWIFLGEQYF
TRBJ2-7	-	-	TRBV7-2	TGTGCCAGCAGTCCTGGGACACATTACGAGCAGTACTTC	CASSPGTHYEQYF
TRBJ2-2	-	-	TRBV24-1	TGTGCCACCAGTGATCCCCTCGGGACCAGCAACACCGGGGAGCTGTTTTTT	CATSDPLGTSNTGELFF
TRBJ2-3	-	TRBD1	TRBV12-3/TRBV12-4	TGTGCCAGCACTAGGGACAGGGTGACAGATACGCAGTATTTT	CASTRDRVTDTQYF
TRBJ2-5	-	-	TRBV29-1	TGCAGCGTTGCAGGGGTCGGGGAGACCCAGTACTTC	CSVAGVGETQYF
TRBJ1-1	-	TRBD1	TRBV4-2	TGTGCCAGCAGCCGGATGGGACAGAAAAACACTGAAGCTTTCTTT	CASSRMGQKNTEAFF
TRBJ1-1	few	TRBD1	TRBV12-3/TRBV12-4	TGTGCCAGCAGTTCTACCGGGACAGGGACTCTGAACACTGAAGCTTTCTTT	CASSSTGTGTLNTEAFF
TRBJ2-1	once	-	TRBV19	TGTGCCAGTTTACCTACTTCAGGAGGGCACTACAATGAGCAGTTCTTC	CASLPTSGGHYNEQFF
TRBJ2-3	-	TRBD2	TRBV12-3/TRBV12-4	TGTGCCAGCACCCCTAGCGGGGCGGTTAGCACAGATACGCAGTATTTT	CASTPSGAVSTDTQYF
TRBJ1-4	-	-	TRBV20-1	TGCAGTGCAGGGGCAGGGGCTGGTGAAAAACTGTTTTTT	CSAGAGAGEKLFF
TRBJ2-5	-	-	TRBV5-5	TGTGCCAGCAGCTCCCAACTTACGCGTACCGAGACCCAGTACTTC	CASSSQLTRTETQYF
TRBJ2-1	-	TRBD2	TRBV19	TGTGCCAGTAGTACACCGCTAGCGGGAGCTACGGCAACCAATGAGCAGTTCTTC	CASSTPLAGATATNEQFF
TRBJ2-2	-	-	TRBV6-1	TGTGCCAGCAGTGCCCGGGACACCAACACCGGGGAGCTGTTTTTT	CASSARDTNTGELFF